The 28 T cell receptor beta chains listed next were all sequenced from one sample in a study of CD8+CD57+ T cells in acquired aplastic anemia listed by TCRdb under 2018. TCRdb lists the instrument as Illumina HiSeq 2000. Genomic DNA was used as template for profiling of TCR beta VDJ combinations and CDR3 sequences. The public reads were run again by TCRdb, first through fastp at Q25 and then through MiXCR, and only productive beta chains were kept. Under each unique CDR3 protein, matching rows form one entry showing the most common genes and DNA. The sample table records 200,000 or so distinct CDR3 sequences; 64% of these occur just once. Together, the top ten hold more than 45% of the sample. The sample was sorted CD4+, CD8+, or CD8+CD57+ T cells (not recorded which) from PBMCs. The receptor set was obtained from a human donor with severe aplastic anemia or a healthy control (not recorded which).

CDR3 loop: CAISSQIKETQYF. The CDR3 DNA follows: TGTGCCATCAGTTCCCAGATCAAGGAGACCCAGTACTTC. V is TRBV10-3 and J is TRBJ2-5; no clear D. Trimming stripped 5 bases from V and 5 bases from J, with 12 bases between. The CDR3 is made up of 13 amino acids. Per the germline V gene, CDR1 is ENHRY and CDR2 is SYGVKD.

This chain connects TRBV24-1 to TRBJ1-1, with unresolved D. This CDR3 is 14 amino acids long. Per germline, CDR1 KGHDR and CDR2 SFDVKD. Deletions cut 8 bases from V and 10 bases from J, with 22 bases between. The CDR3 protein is CATKVYLASWIAFF. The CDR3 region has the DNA TGTGCCACCAAAGTATATTTAGCCTCTTGGATAGCTTTCTTT.

For the CDR3, the DNA is TGTGCCAGCAGTTACACCGGGTTTAGTAAGAACACTGAAGCTTTCTTT. This encodes CASSYTGFSKNTEAFF. The chain carries TRBV7-2 and TRBJ1-1; D not resolved. Germline-derived CDR1 and CDR2 are SGHTA and FQGNSA. This CDR3 has 16 residues. The V end lost 6 bases, the J end lost 1 base, and 18 bases lay between the germline ends.

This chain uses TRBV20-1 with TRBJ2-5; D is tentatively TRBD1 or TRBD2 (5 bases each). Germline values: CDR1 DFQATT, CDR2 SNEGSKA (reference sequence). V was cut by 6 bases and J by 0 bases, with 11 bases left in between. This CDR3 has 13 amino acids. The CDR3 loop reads CSATGHNQETQYF. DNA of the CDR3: TGCAGTGCAACGGGGCATAACCAAGAGACCCAGTACTTC.

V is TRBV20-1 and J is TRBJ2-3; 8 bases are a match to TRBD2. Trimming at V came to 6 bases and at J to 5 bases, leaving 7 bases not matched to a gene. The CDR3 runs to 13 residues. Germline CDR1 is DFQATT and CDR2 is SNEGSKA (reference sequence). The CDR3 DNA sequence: TGCAGTGCCCGAGGACTAGCCAGAGATACGCAGTATTTT. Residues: CSARGLARDTQYF.

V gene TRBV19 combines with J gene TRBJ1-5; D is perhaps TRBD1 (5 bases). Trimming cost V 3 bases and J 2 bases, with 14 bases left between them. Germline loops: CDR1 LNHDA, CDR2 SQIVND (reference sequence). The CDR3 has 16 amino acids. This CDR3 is CASSIGSGRGNQPQHF. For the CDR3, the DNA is TGTGCCAGTAGTATCGGTTCGGGACGGGGCAATCAGCCCCAGCATTTT.

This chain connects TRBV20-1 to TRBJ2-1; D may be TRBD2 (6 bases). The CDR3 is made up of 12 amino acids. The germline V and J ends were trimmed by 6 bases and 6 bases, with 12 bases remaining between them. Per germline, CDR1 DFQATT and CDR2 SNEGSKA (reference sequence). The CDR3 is CSAEGASNEQFF. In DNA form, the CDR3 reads TGCAGTGCGGAGGGCGCGAGCAATGAGCAGTTCTTC.

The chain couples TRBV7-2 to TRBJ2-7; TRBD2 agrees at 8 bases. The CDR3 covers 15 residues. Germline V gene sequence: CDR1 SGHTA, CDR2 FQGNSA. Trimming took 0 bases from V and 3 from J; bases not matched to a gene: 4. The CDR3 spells CASSLAGSGGYEQYF. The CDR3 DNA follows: TGTGCCAGCAGCTTAGCGGGGAGCGGGGGCTACGAGCAGTACTTC.

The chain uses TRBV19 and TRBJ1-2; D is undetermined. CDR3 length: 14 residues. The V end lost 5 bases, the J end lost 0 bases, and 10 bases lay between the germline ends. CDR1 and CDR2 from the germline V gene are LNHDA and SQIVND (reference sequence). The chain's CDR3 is CASSPAGSNYGYTF. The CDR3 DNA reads TGTGCCAGTAGTCCCGCAGGCTCTAACTATGGCTACACCTTC.

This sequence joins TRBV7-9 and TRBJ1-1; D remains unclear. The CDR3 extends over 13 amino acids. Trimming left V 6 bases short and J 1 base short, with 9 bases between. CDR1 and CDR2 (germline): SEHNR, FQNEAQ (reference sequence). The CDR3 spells CASRVRQNTEAFF. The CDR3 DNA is TGTGCCAGCAGGGTGCGACAGAACACTGAAGCTTTCTTT.

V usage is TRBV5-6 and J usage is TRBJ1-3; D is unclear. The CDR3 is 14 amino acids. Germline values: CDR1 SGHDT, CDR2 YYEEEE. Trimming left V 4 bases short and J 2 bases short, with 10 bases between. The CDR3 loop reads CASSRLLAGNTIYF. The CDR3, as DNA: TGTGCCAGCAGCCGCCTACTTGCTGGAAACACCATATATTTT.

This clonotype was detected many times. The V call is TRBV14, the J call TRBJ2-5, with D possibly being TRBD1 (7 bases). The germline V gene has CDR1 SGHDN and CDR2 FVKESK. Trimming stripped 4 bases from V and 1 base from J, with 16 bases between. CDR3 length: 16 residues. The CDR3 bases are TGTGCCAGCAGCCCGCGCGGGACAGCGCTCCAAGAGACCCAGTACTTC. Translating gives CASSPRGTALQETQYF.

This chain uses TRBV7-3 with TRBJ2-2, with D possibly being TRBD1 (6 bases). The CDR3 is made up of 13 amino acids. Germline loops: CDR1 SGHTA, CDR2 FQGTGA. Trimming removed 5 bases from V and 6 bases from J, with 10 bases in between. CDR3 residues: CASSNTGSGELFF. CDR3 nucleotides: TGTGCCAGCAGCAACACAGGGTCCGGGGAGCTGTTTTTT. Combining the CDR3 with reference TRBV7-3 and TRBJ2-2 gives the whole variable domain GAGVSQTPSNKVTEKGKYVELRCDPISGHTALYWYRQSLGQGPEFLIYFQGTGAADDSGLPNDRFFAVRPEGSVSTLKIQRTERGDSAVYLCASSNTGSGELFFGEGSRLTVL.

The CDR3: CATLSIGNTEAFF. The CDR3 DNA is TGTGCCACCTTATCCATCGGTAACACTGAAGCTTTCTTT. The chain is built from TRBV6-5 and TRBJ1-1; D uncertain. The germline V gene has CDR1 MNHEY and CDR2 SVGAGI. CDR3 size: 13 residues. V was clipped by 10 bases and J by 2 bases, with 14 bases between them.

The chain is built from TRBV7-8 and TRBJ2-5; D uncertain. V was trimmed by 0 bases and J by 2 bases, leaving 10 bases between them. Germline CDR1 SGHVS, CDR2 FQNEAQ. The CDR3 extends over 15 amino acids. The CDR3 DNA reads TGTGCCAGCAGCTTAGCGCGTGTACAACAAGAGACCCAGTACTTC. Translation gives CASSLARVQQETQYF. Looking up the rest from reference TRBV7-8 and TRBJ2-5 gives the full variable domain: GAGVSQSPRYKVAKRGQDVALRCDPISGHVSLFWYQQALGQGPEFLTYFQNEAQLDKSGLPSDRFFAERPEGSVSTLKIQRTQQEDSAVYLCASSLARVQQETQYFGPGTRLLVL.

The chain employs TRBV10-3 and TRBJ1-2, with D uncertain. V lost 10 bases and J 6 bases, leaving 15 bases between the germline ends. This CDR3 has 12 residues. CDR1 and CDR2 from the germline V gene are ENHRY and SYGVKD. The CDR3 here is CATLETPDGYTF. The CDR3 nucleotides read TGTGCCACCCTAGAAACACCAGATGGCTACACCTTC.

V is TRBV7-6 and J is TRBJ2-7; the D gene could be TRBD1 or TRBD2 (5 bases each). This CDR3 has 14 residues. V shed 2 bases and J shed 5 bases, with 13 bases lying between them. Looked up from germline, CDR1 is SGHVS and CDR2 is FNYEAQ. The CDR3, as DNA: TGTGCCAGCAGCTTATCACCAGGGACGGACGAGCAGTACTTC. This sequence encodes CASSLSPGTDEQYF.

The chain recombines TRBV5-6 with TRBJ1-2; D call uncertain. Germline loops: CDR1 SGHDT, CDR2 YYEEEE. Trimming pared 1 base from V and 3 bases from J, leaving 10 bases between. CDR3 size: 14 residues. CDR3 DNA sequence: TGTGCCAGCAGCTTGCCCCTCTCGGACTATGGCTACACCTTC. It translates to CASSLPLSDYGYTF.

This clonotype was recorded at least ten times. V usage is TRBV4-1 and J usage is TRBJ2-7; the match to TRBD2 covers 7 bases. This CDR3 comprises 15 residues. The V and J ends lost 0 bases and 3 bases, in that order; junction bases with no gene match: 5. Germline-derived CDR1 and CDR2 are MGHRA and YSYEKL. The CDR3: CASSQEGDYLYEQYF. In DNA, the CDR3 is TGCGCCAGCAGCCAAGAGGGGGACTACCTCTACGAGCAGTACTTC.

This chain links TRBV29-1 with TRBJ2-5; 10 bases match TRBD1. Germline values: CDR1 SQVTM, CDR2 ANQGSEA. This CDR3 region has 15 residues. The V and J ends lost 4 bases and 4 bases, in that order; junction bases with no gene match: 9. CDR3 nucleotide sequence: TGCAGCGTTGGGATGACAGGGGGCGCATCAGAGACCCAGTACTTC. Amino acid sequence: CSVGMTGGASETQYF.

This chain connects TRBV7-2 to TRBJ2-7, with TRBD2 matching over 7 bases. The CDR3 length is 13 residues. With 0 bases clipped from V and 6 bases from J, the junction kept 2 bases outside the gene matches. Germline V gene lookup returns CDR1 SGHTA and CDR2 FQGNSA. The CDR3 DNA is TGTGCCAGCAGCTTAGCATCTAGCGGCGAGCAGTACTTC. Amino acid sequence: CASSLASSGEQYF.

CDR3 region: CSYSRGAGDTQYF. Written as DNA, the CDR3 is TGCAGTTACTCTAGAGGAGCGGGAGATACGCAGTATTTT. The V call is TRBV20-1, the J call TRBJ2-3; maybe TRBD2 (6 bases). The V end lost 8 bases, the J end lost 5 bases, and 17 bases lay between the germline ends. Germline lookup yields CDR1 DFQATT and CDR2 SNEGSKA (reference sequence). The CDR3 length is 13 residues.

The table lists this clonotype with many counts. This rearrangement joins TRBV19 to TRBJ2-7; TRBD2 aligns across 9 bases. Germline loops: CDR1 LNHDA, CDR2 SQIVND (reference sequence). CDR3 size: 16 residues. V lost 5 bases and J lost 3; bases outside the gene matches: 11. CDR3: CASSPERGVTYYEQYF. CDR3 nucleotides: TGTGCCAGTAGTCCAGAGCGGGGGGTTACTTACTACGAGCAGTACTTC.

CDR3 nucleotide sequence: TGTGCCATCAGCTCCCCGGAGGATAGCACAGATACGCAGTATTTT. Its protein product is CAISSPEDSTDTQYF. This chain links TRBV10-3 with TRBJ2-3, with D maybe TRBD2 (5 bases). V lost 6 bases to trimming and J lost 0 bases, with 13 bases between them. The length of the CDR3 is 15 residues. Per germline, CDR1 ENHRY and CDR2 SYGVKD.

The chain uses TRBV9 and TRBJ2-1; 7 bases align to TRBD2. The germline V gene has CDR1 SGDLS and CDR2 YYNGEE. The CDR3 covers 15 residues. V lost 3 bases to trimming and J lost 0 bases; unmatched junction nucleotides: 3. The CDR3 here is CASSDGGSSYNEQFF. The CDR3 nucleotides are TGTGCCAGCAGCGACGGCGGGAGCTCCTACAATGAGCAGTTCTTC.

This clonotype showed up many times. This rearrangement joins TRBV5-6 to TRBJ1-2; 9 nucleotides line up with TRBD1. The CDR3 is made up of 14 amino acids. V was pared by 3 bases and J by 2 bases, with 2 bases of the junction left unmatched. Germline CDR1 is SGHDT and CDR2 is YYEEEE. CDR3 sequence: CASSWTGENYGYTF. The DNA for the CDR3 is TGTGCCAGCAGCTGGACAGGGGAGAACTATGGCTACACCTTC.

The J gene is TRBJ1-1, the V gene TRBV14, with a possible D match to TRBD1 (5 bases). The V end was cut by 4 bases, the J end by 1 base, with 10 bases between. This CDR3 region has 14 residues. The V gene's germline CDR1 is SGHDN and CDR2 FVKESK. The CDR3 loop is CASSPIDRNTEAFF. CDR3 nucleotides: TGTGCCAGCAGCCCAATCGACAGGAACACTGAAGCTTTCTTT. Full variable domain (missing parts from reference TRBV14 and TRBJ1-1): EAGVTQFPSHSVIEKGQTVTLRCDPISGHDNLYWYRRVMGKEIKFLLHFVKESKQDESGMPNNRFLAERTGGTYSTLKVQPAELEDSGVYFCASSPIDRNTEAFFGQGTRLTVV.

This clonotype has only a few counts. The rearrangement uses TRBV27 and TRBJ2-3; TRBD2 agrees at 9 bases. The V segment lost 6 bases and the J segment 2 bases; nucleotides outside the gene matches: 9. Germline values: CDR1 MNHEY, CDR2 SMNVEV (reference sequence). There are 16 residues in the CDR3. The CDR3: CASRIAGGRITDTQYF. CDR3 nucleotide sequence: TGTGCCAGCAGAATCGCGGGGGGGCGTATCACAGATACGCAGTATTTT.